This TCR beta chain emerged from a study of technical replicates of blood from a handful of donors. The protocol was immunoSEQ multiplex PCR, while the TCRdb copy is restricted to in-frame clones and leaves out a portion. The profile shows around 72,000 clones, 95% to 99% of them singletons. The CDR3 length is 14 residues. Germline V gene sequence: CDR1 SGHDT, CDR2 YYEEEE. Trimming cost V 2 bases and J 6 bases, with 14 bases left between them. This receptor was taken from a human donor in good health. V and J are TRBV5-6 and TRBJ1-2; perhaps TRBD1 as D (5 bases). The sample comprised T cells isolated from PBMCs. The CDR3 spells CASSFPRVRDGYTF. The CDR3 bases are TGTGCCAGCAGCTTCCCCAGGGTTAGGGATGGCTACACCTTC. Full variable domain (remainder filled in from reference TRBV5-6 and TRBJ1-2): DAGVTQSPTHLIKTRGQQVTLRCSPKSGHDTVSWYQQALGQGPQFIFQYYEEEERQRGNFPDRFSGHQFPNYSSELNVNALLLGDSALYLCASSFPRVRDGYTFGSGTRLTVV.